These 9 T cell receptor beta chains came from one sample sequenced in a study of T cell changes during pregnancy in multiple sclerosis. This table comes from immunoSEQ multiplex PCR, and its TCRdb copy is limited to in-frame clones, with some not included. The sample carries 35,000 or so clones, 93% recorded once. This specimen consisted of CD4+ T cells from peripheral blood mononuclear cells, obtained in the first trimester of pregnancy. These receptors came from a female donor with multiple sclerosis, enrolled in a pregnancy study.

This rearrangement joins TRBV6-6 to TRBJ2-1; tentative D call: TRBD1 (5 bases). The CDR3 has 16 amino acids. Germline V gene sequence: CDR1 MNHNY, CDR2 SVGAGI (reference sequence). Trimming left V 4 bases short and J 0 bases short, with 13 bases between. CDR3 DNA: TGTGCCAGCAGTTCGAGGACACGTAGCTCCTACAATGAGCAGTTCTTC. The encoded protein is CASSSRTRSSYNEQFF.

The gene calls are TRBV18 and TRBJ2-4; TRBD2 is a possible D gene (5 bases). Germline V gene data show CDR1 as KGHSH and CDR2 as LQKENI. V dropped 2 bases and J dropped 3 bases, with 20 bases sitting between them. The CDR3 spans 18 residues. The CDR3 reads CASSPSRLGALSKNIQYF. In DNA, the CDR3 is TGTGCCAGCTCACCATCCCGACTGGGAGCACTAAGCAAAAACATTCAGTACTTC.

This rearrangement joins TRBV19 to TRBJ1-2; 9 nucleotides agree with TRBD1. The CDR3 spans 14 residues. Germline V gives CDR1 LNHDA, CDR2 SQIVND (reference sequence). Losses at the gene ends were 3 bases for V and 7 bases for J; bases not matched to a gene: 6. The CDR3 DNA reads as TGTGCCAGTAGTATCCCACAGGGGGCGCGTGGCTACACCTTC. This encodes CASSIPQGARGYTF.

The V call is TRBV2, the J call TRBJ2-3; 7 nucleotides match TRBD1. CDR1 is SNHLY and CDR2 is FYNNEI in the germline V gene. The CDR3 extends over 15 amino acids. V lost 4 bases to trimming and J lost 0 bases; unmatched junction nucleotides: 4. CDR3 nucleotides: TGTGCCAGCAGTGGACAGGGATTAAGCACAGATACGCAGTATTTT. Translated, it gives CASSGQGLSTDTQYF.

The chain has TRBV7-2 and TRBJ2-2; D is perhaps TRBD2 (5 bases). In germline, CDR1 is SGHTA, CDR2 FQGNSA. V was trimmed by 5 bases and J by 4 bases, leaving 11 bases between them. There are 14 residues in the CDR3. The CDR3 DNA reads as TGTGCCAGCAGCCTGGACCGGGGCACCGGGGAGCTGTTTTTT. Its protein is CASSLDRGTGELFF.

This clone was detected once. This chain uses TRBV19 with TRBJ2-7, with 11 bases lining up with TRBD1. The length of the CDR3 is 14 residues. The germline V gene has CDR1 LNHDA and CDR2 SQIVND (reference sequence). V was pared by 5 bases and J by 6 bases, with 6 bases of the junction left unmatched. This CDR3 is CASSWTGGNSEQYF. The CDR3 DNA reads as TGTGCCAGTAGTTGGACAGGGGGCAACTCCGAGCAGTACTTC. The variable domain in full, completed from reference TRBV19 and TRBJ2-7, reads DGGITQSPKYLFRKEGQNVTLSCEQNLNHDAMYWYRQDPGQGLRLIYYSQIVNDFQKGDIAEGYSVSREKKESFPLTVTSAQKNPTAFYLCASSWTGGNSEQYFGPGTRLTVT.

The chain links TRBV7-2 to TRBJ1-2; a possible D gene is TRBD1 (6 bases). Germline assignment: CDR1 SGHTA and CDR2 FQGNSA. The CDR3 length is 17 residues. V was clipped by 1 base and J by 4 bases, with 19 bases between them. This CDR3 is CASSLVSVKQDSYGYTF. CDR3 nucleotides: TGTGCCAGCAGCTTAGTCTCAGTAAAACAGGACAGCTATGGCTACACCTTC.

The chain couples TRBV5-1 to TRBJ2-1, with 8 positions matching TRBD1. J was trimmed by 7 bases and V by 2 bases; bases with no gene match: 8. The CDR3 length is 15 residues. CDR1 and CDR2 from the germline V gene are SGHRS and YFSETQ. The CDR3 here is CASSFRGQGGNEQFF. DNA of the CDR3: TGCGCCAGCAGCTTCAGGGGGCAGGGTGGGAATGAGCAGTTCTTC.

CDR3 sequence: CASSLIRGNQPQHF. The CDR3 nucleotides are TGTGCCAGCAGTTTAATTAGGGGGAATCAGCCCCAGCATTTT. V and J are TRBV2 and TRBJ1-5; perhaps TRBD1 as D (6 bases). V was cut by 5 bases and J by 4 bases, with 12 bases left in between. The CDR3 totals 14 residues. Looked up from germline, CDR1 is SNHLY and CDR2 is FYNNEI.